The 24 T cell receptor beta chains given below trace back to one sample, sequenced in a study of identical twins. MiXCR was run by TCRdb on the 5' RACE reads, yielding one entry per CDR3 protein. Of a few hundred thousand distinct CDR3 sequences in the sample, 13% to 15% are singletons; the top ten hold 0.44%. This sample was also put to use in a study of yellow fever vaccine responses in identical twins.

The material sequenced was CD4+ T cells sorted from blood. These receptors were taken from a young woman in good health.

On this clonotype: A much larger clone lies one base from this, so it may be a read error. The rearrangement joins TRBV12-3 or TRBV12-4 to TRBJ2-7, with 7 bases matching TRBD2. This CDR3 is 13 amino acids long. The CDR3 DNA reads TGTGCCAGCAGACCCACTAGCGCCTACGAGCAGCACTTC. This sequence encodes CASRPTSAYEQHF.

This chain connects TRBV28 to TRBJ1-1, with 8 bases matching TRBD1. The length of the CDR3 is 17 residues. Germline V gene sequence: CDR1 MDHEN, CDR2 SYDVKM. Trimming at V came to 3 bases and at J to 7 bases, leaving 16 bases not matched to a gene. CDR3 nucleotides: TGTGCCAGCAGTTTGATAGGACAGGGTTATCTTGGTGGTGAAGCTTTCTTT. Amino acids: CASSLIGQGYLGGEAFF.

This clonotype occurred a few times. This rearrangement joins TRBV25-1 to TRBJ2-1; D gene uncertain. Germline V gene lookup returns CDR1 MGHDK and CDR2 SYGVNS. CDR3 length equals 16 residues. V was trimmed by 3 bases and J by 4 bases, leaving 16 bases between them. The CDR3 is CASSDPGPEAYNEQFF. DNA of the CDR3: TGTGCCAGCAGTGACCCTGGCCCGGAAGCTTACAATGAGCAGTTCTTC.

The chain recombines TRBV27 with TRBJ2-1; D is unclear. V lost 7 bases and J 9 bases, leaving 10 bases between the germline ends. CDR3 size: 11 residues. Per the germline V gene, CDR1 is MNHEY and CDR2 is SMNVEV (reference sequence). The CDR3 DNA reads TGTGCCAGCACCACCAACAGTGAGCAGTTCTTC. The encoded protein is CASTTNSEQFF.

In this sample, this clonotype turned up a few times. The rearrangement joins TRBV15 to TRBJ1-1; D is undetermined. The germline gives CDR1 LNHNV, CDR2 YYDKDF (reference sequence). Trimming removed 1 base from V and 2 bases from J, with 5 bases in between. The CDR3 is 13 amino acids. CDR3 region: CATSRVDNTEAFF. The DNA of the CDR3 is TGTGCCACCAGCAGAGTGGATAACACTGAAGCTTTCTTT.

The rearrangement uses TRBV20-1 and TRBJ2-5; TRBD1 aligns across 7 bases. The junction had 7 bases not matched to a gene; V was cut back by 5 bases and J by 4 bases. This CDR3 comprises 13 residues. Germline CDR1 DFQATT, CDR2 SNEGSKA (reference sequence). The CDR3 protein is CSARQGVAETQYF. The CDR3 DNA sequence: TGCAGTGCTCGGCAGGGGGTGGCAGAGACCCAGTACTTC.

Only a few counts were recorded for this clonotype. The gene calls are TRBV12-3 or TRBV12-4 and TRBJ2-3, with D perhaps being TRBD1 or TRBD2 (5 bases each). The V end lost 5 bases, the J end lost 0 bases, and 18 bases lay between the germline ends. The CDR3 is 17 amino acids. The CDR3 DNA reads TGTGCCAGCAGTCCTCGGGGCCGGGCTCCTAGCACAGATACGCAGTATTTT. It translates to CASSPRGRAPSTDTQYF.

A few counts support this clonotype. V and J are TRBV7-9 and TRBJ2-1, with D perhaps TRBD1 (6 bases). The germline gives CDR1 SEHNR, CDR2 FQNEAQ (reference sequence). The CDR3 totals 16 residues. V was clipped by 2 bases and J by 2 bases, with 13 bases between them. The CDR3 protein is CASSLWLGATYNEQFF. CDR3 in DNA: TGTGCCAGCAGCTTATGGCTGGGGGCGACCTACAATGAGCAGTTCTTC.

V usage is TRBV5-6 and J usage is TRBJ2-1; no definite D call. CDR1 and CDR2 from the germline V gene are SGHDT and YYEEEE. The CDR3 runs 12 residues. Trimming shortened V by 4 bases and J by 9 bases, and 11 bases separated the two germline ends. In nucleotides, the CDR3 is TGTGCCAGCAGCACCCCACCGGGTGAGCAGTTCTTC. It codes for CASSTPPGEQFF.

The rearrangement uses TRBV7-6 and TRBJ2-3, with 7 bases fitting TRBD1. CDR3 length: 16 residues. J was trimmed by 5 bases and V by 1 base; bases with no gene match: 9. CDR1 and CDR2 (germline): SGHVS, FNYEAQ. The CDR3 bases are TGTGCCAGCAGCTTAGAAGCACAGGGGTATAGAGATACGCAGTATTTT. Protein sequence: CASSLEAQGYRDTQYF.

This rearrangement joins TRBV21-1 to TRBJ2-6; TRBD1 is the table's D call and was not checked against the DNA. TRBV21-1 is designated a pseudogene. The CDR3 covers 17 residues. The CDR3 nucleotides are TGTGCCAGCAGCACACGGGACAGGGAGTCCGGGGCCAACGTCCTGACTTTC. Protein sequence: CASSTRDRESGANVLTF.

CDR3 protein: CAIRDKRLAGSYEQYF. Written as DNA, the CDR3 is TGTGCCATCAGGGATAAGAGACTAGCGGGTTCCTACGAGCAGTACTTC. The chain joins TRBV10-3 to TRBJ2-7; TRBD2 matches 10 bases. This CDR3 is built from 16 residues. Germline CDR1 ENHRY, CDR2 SYGVKD. Trimming cost V 6 bases and J 1 base; bases outside gene matches: 9.

The CDR3 DNA sequence: TGTGCCAGCAGTCCCCTCCCAGCGGGAGTAGATGAGCAGTTCTTC. It specifies CASSPLPAGVDEQFF. The V gene is TRBV5-5, the J gene TRBJ2-1, with 8 positions matching TRBD2. Germline lookup yields CDR1 SGHKS and CDR2 YYEKEE (reference sequence). CDR3 length: 15 amino acids. With 5 bases clipped from V and 8 bases from J, the junction kept 12 bases outside the gene matches. Based on the CDR3 plus reference TRBV5-5 and TRBJ2-1, the full variable domain is DAGVTQSPTHLIKTRGQQVTLRCSPISGHKSVSWYQQVLGQGPQFIFQYYEKEERGRGNFPDRFSARQFPNYSSELNVNALLLGDSALYLCASSPLPAGVDEQFFGPGTRLTVL.

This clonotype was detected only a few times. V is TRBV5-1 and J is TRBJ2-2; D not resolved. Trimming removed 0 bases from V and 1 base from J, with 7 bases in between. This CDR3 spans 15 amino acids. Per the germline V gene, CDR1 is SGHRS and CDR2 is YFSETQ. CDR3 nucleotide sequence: TGCGCCAGCAGCTTGGAACGGCTGAACACCGGGGAGCTGTTTTTT. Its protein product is CASSLERLNTGELFF.

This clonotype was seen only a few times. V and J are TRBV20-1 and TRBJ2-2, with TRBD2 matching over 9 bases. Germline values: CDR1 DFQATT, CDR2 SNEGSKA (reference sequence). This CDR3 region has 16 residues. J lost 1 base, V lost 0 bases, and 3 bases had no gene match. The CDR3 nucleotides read TGCAGTGCTAGAGATGGGCGGGAGGGGAACACCGGGGAGCTGTTTTTT. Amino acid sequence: CSARDGREGNTGELFF.

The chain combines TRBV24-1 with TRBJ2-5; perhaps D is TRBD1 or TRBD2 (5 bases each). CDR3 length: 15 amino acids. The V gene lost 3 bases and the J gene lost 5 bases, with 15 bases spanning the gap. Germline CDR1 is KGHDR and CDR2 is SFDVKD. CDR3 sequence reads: CATSDLRVGEETQYF. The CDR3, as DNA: TGTGCCACCAGTGATCTCCGGGTGGGGGAGGAGACCCAGTACTTC.

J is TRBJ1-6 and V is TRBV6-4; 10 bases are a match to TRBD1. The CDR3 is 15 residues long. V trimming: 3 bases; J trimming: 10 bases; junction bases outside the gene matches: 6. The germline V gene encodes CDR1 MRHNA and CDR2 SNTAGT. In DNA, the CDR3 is TGTGCCAGCAGTGAGCTGGGACAGGGGAGATCACCCCTCCACTTT. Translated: CASSELGQGRSPLHF.

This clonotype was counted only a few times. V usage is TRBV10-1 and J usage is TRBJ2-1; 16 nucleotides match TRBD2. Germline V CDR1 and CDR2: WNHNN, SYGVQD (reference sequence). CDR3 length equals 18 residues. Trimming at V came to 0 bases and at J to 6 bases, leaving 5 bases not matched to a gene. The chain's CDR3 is CASSESGLAGGPVNEQFF. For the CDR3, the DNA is TGCGCCAGCAGTGAGTCGGGACTAGCGGGGGGGCCCGTCAATGAGCAGTTCTTC.

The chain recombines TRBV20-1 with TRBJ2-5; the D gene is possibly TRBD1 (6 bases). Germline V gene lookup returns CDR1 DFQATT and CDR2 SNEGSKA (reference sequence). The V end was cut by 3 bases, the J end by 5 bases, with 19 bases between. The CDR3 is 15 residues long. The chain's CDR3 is CSARAMGVRGETQYF. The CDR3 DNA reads TGCAGTGCTAGGGCCATGGGGGTCAGGGGTGAGACCCAGTACTTC.

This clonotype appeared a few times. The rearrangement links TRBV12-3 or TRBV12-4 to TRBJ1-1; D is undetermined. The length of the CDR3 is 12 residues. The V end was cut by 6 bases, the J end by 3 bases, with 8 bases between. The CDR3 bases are TGTGCCAGCAGATTCGACGACACTGAAGCTTTCTTT. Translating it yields CASRFDDTEAFF.

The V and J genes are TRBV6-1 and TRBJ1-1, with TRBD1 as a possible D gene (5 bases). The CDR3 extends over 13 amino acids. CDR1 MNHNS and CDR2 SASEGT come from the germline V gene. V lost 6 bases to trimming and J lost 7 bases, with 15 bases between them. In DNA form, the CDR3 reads TGTGCCAGCAGCCCCGGGGCAGCGGGTGAAGCTTTCTTT. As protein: CASSPGAAGEAFF.

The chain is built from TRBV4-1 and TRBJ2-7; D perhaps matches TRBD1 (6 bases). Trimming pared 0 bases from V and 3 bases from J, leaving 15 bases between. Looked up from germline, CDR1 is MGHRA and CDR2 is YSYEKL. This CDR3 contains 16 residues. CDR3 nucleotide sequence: TGCGCCAGCAGCCAAGAAGGACGGGGCAGGGGCTACGAGCAGTACTTC. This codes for CASSQEGRGRGYEQYF.

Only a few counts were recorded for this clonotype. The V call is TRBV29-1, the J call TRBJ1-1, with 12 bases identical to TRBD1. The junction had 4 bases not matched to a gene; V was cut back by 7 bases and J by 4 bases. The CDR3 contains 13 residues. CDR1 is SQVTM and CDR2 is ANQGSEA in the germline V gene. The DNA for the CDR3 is TGCAGCGGGGGACAGGGGGCGACCACTGAAGCTTTCTTT. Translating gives CSGGQGATTEAFF.

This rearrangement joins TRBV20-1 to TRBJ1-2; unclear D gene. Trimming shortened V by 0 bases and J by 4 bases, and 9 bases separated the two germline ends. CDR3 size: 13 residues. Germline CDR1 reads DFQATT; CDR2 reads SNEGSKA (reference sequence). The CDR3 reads CSAREVEIYGYTF. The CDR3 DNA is TGCAGTGCTAGAGAGGTGGAGATCTATGGCTACACCTTC.